Each of the 27 T cell receptor beta chains below was sequenced from the same sample in a study of blood T cell repertoires in COVID-19. Sequencing was performed with immunoSEQ multiplex PCR; in TCRdb, only in-frame clones are kept and a portion is missing. This sample has about 340,000 clones, with around nine tenths found just once. The sample consisted of peripheral blood. The receptors derive from a woman aged 18-29 years who had recovered from COVID-19.

The rearrangement uses TRBV5-1 and TRBJ2-7; D is perhaps TRBD1 (5 bases). This CDR3 contains 12 residues. V lost 0 bases and J lost 4, with 5 bases in between. Germline CDR1 SGHRS, CDR2 YFSETQ. For the CDR3, the DNA is TGCGCCAGCAGCTTGGAGGGGTACGAGCAGTACGTC. As protein: CASSLEGYEQYV.

This chain links TRBV7-9 with TRBJ2-3; 9 bases map to TRBD2. From germline, CDR1 is SEHNR and CDR2 FQNEAQ (reference sequence). This CDR3 is 17 amino acids long. V shed 5 bases and J 4 bases; nucleotides not matched to a gene: 13. CDR3: CASSPLQFSGSADTQYF. In nucleotides, the CDR3 is TGTGCCAGCAGCCCACTCCAATTTAGCGGGAGTGCAGATACGCAGTATTTT.

The chain joins TRBV5-4 to TRBJ2-5, with D perhaps TRBD2 (6 bases). The ends were cut back, 4 bases at V and 4 bases at J, with 17 bases in the middle. CDR1 and CDR2 (germline): SGHNT, YYREEE (reference sequence). The CDR3 has 15 amino acids. The CDR3 sequence is CASSPRREGPETQYF. CDR3 in DNA: TGTGCCAGCAGCCCGAGGCGGGAAGGCCCAGAGACCCAGTACTTC. Looking up the rest from reference TRBV5-4 and TRBJ2-5 gives the full variable domain: ETGVTQSPTHLIKTRGQQVTLRCSSQSGHNTVSWYQQALGQGPQFIFQYYREEENGRGNFPPRFSGLQFPNYSSELNVNALELDDSALYLCASSPRREGPETQYFGPGTRLLVL.

The chain carries TRBV6-5 and TRBJ2-2; a possible D gene is TRBD1 (6 bases). This CDR3 is 15 amino acids long. Germline lookup yields CDR1 MNHEY and CDR2 SVGAGI. V was trimmed by 6 bases and J by 2 bases, leaving 13 bases between them. The CDR3, as DNA: TGTGCCAGCAGACCTACAGGGTACAACACCGGGGAGCTGTTTTTT. This encodes CASRPTGYNTGELFF.

The CDR3: CASSIVGSSNYGYTF. CDR3 sequence (DNA): TGTGCCAGTAGTATAGTGGGCAGCTCTAACTATGGCTACACCTTC. The chain is built from TRBV19 and TRBJ1-2, with D unresolved. With 1 base removed from V and 0 bases from J, the gap between germline ends came to 9 bases. This CDR3 has 15 amino acids. From germline, CDR1 is LNHDA and CDR2 SQIVND (reference sequence). Drawing the rest from reference TRBV19 and TRBJ1-2, the complete variable domain is DGGITQSPKYLFRKEGQNVTLSCEQNLNHDAMYWYRQDPGQGLRLIYYSQIVNDFQKGDIAEGYSVSREKKESFPLTVTSAQKNPTAFYLCASSIVGSSNYGYTFGSGTRLTVV.

The chain recombines TRBV18 with TRBJ2-2; maybe TRBD2 (5 bases). V lost 6 bases to trimming and J lost 0 bases, with 20 bases between them. Germline CDR1 reads KGHSH; CDR2 reads LQKENI. The CDR3 runs 18 residues. CDR3 coding DNA: TGTGCCAGCTCTCTCGCGGAGGCTCCCGGAGCGAACACCGGGGAGCTGTTTTTT. Its translation: CASSLAEAPGANTGELFF.

The rearrangement links TRBV6-5 to TRBJ1-1; 7 bases fit TRBD1. CDR1 MNHEY and CDR2 SVGAGI come from the germline V gene. V gave up 6 bases and J gave up 0 bases; unmatched junction bases: 4. This CDR3 is 14 amino acids long. The DNA for the CDR3 is TGTGCCAGCAGATGGACAGGTATGAACACTGAAGCTTTCTTT. Its translation: CASRWTGMNTEAFF.

The CDR3 coding sequence is TGTGCCAGCAGCTTGGATTGGCAGGGGAATGGCTACACCTTC. Residues: CASSLDWQGNGYTF. This chain joins TRBV5-5 and TRBJ1-2, with D perhaps matching TRBD1 (6 bases). V was cut by 0 bases and J by 6 bases, with 12 bases left in between. Germline V gene lookup returns CDR1 SGHKS and CDR2 YYEKEE (reference sequence). This CDR3 comprises 14 residues. The whole variable domain, filled in from reference TRBV5-5 and TRBJ1-2, reads DAGVTQSPTHLIKTRGQQVTLRCSPISGHKSVSWYQQVLGQGPQFIFQYYEKEERGRGNFPDRFSARQFPNYSSELNVNALLLGDSALYLCASSLDWQGNGYTFGSGTRLTVV.

The chain employs TRBV6-5 and TRBJ1-1; D possibly corresponds to TRBD1 (6 bases). CDR1 is MNHEY and CDR2 is SVGAGI in the germline V gene. CDR3 size: 15 residues. V shed 6 bases and J shed 0 bases, with 14 bases lying between them. In DNA form, the CDR3 reads TGTGCCAGCAGAACCGGGACACCGATGAACACTGAAGCTTTCTTT. This sequence encodes CASRTGTPMNTEAFF.

V and J are TRBV3-1 (or the pseudogene TRBV3-2) and TRBJ2-2; 10 bases match TRBD2. Germline V lookup: CDR1 LGHDT, CDR2 YNNKEL (reference sequence). Trimming cost V 2 bases and J 1 base; bases outside gene matches: 1. The CDR3 length is 16 residues. The CDR3 nucleotides read TGTGCCAGCAGCCAAATAGCGGGAGGGAACACCGGGGAGCTGTTTTTT. It codes for CASSQIAGGNTGELFF.

V is TRBV2 and J is TRBJ1-6, with D unresolved. The CDR3 has 14 residues. V gave up 6 bases and J gave up 4 bases, with 10 bases separating them. In germline, CDR1 is SNHLY, CDR2 FYNNEI. The CDR3 loop reads CASSFRRYNSPLHF. The DNA for the CDR3 is TGTGCCAGCAGCTTCAGGCGTTATAATTCACCCCTCCACTTT.

This clone was recorded only once. The gene calls are TRBV5-4 and TRBJ2-3, with 8 bases that match TRBD1. Per the germline V gene, CDR1 is SGHNT and CDR2 is YYREEE (reference sequence). The CDR3 loop spans 14 amino acids. V lost 7 bases, J lost 1 base, and 5 bases stayed unmatched. The CDR3 here is CASGGQAGTDTQYF. The DNA of the CDR3 is TGTGCCAGCGGGGGACAGGCGGGCACAGATACGCAGTATTTT.

This chain links TRBV28 with TRBJ2-5; TRBD2 aligns across 15 bases. The CDR3 runs to 16 residues. The trim removed 6 bases at V and 5 bases at J, leaving 7 bases unmatched. Germline V gives CDR1 MDHEN, CDR2 SYDVKM. The CDR3 loop reads CASRAGLAGGSETQYF. CDR3 DNA: TGTGCCAGCAGGGCGGGACTAGCGGGAGGTTCTGAGACCCAGTACTTC. Variable domain in full (rest from reference TRBV28 and TRBJ2-5): DVKVTQSSRYLVKRTGEKVFLECVQDMDHENMFWYRQDPGLGLRLIYFSYDVKMKEKGDIPEGYSVSREKKERFSLILESASTNQTSMYLCASRAGLAGGSETQYFGPGTRLLVL.

Points on this clone: At the DNA level, this CDR3 is encoded by other sequences in the same sample as well. The V and J genes are TRBV10-3 and TRBJ1-5, with D uncertain. The CDR3 is made up of 14 amino acids. Trimming removed 3 bases from V and 1 base from J, with 7 bases in between. CDR1 and CDR2 (germline): ENHRY, SYGVKD. The CDR3 reads CAISDPGSNQPQHF. The CDR3 DNA reads TGTGCCATCAGTGACCCGGGAAGCAATCAGCCCCAGCATTTT.

The chain joins TRBV2 to TRBJ2-7, with 12 positions matching TRBD2. The trim removed 3 bases at V and 1 base at J, leaving 7 bases unmatched. The CDR3 totals 17 residues. Germline V gene data show CDR1 as SNHLY and CDR2 as FYNNEI. The CDR3 spells CASSDRTSGMSSYEQYV. The CDR3 DNA is TGTGCCAGCAGTGACAGGACTAGCGGGATGTCGTCCTACGAGCAGTACGTC.

This chain connects TRBV7-2 to TRBJ2-5; 9 bases align to TRBD2. J lost 3 bases, V lost 5 bases, and 10 bases had no gene match. The CDR3 totals 16 residues. The germline V gene encodes CDR1 SGHTA and CDR2 FQGNSA. The CDR3 protein is CASSALGVAGEETQYF. The CDR3 nucleotides are TGTGCCAGCAGCGCATTGGGGGTAGCGGGAGAAGAGACCCAGTACTTC.

The chain links TRBV5-1 to TRBJ1-1, with D unresolved. This CDR3 is built from 14 residues. V dropped 3 bases and J dropped 6 bases, with 15 bases sitting between them. The germline gives CDR1 SGHRS, CDR2 YFSETQ. Here the CDR3 reads CASSSTFTPAEAFF. CDR3 nucleotide sequence: TGCGCCAGCAGCTCAACTTTCACCCCCGCTGAAGCTTTCTTT.

CDR3 residues: CASSSAAEGGRWGNEQFF. For the CDR3, the DNA is TGTGCCAGCAGCTCCGCGGCAGAAGGCGGGAGATGGGGCAATGAGCAGTTCTTC. This chain joins TRBV11-3 and TRBJ2-1; 7 bases are shared with TRBD2. This CDR3 spans 18 amino acids. Germline CDR1 reads SGHNT; CDR2 reads YENEEA. Losses at the gene ends were 4 bases for V and 6 bases for J; bases not matched to a gene: 18. Based on the CDR3 plus reference TRBV11-3 and TRBJ2-1, the full variable domain is EAGVVQSPRYKIIEKKQPVAFWCNPISGHNTLYWYLQNLGQGPELLIRYENEEAVDDSQLPKDRFSAERLKGVDSTLKIQPAELGDSAVYLCASSSAAEGGRWGNEQFFGPGTRLTVL.

This sequence joins TRBV10-3 and TRBJ1-5; D perhaps matches TRBD1 (6 bases). The CDR3 sequence is 12 residues long. The germline CDR1 and CDR2 sequences are ENHRY and SYGVKD. V lost 7 bases and J 11 bases, leaving 15 bases between the germline ends. The CDR3 DNA sequence: TGTGCCATCATGACGGACAGCGGGGCCCAGCATTTT. Translated: CAIMTDSGAQHF.

The rearrangement joins TRBV6-1 to TRBJ1-2; perhaps TRBD1 as D (6 bases). The length of the CDR3 is 14 residues. V was trimmed by 2 bases and J by 4 bases, leaving 11 bases between them. The germline V gene encodes CDR1 MNHNS and CDR2 SASEGT. CDR3 DNA: TGTGCCAGCAGTGAATCCCCACAGGGCTATGGCTACACCTTC. The encoded protein is CASSESPQGYGYTF.

The CDR3 spells CASSQYAGQGGNTIYF. The CDR3 DNA reads as TGCGCCAGCAGCCAGTATGCGGGACAGGGTGGAAACACCATATATTTT. The chain links TRBV4-3 to TRBJ1-3; 9 positions agree with TRBD1. The CDR3 length is 16 residues. V gave up 3 bases and J gave up 3 bases; unmatched junction bases: 6. Germline loops: CDR1 LGHNA, CDR2 YSLEER.

The CDR3 coding sequence is TGCGCCAGCAGCCCTCCCTTCCGGGACAGGGTCCCTAATGAGCAGTTCTTC. As protein: CASSPPFRDRVPNEQFF. The V gene is TRBV4-1, the J gene TRBJ2-1; 9 bases line up with TRBD1. J gave up 7 bases and V 4 bases, and 14 bases lay outside the gene matches. The germline CDR1 and CDR2 sequences are MGHRA and YSYEKL. The CDR3 consists of 17 residues.

V usage is TRBV11-2 and J usage is TRBJ2-1, with a possible D match to TRBD2 (5 bases). V was trimmed by 0 bases and J by 0 bases, leaving 6 bases between them. CDR3 length: 15 residues. Per germline, CDR1 SGHAT and CDR2 FQNNGV. Written as DNA, the CDR3 is TGTGCCAGCAGCTTAGAAGGGAGCTCCTACAATGAGCAGTTCTTC. It is translated as CASSLEGSSYNEQFF.

Only one count was recorded for this clone. The gene calls are TRBV2 and TRBJ2-7, with D perhaps matching TRBD1 (6 bases). Per germline, CDR1 SNHLY and CDR2 FYNNEI. V gave up 7 bases and J gave up 1 base, with 14 bases separating them. This CDR3 region has 14 residues. The CDR3 DNA reads TGTGCCAGCAAGTCCCAGGGGCGATCCTACGAGCAGTACGTC. Translating gives CASKSQGRSYEQYV.

This clone was seen only once. The rearrangement links TRBV20-1 to TRBJ2-1, with D uncertain. Germline loops: CDR1 DFQATT, CDR2 SNEGSKA (reference sequence). The CDR3 runs 11 residues. Between the trimmed V and J ends, which lost 4 bases and 11 bases, there was a span of 12 bases. The CDR3 spells CSAKPTEQQFF. The CDR3 bases are TGCAGTGCTAAACCGACTGAGCAGCAGTTCTTC.

This chain connects TRBV4-3 to TRBJ1-2, with no clear D. V was pared by 3 bases and J by 3 bases, with 8 bases between. The CDR3 totals 13 residues. The germline CDR1 and CDR2 sequences are LGHNA and YSLEER. The CDR3 loop reads CASSHTGDYGYTF. CDR3 DNA: TGCGCCAGCAGCCATACCGGGGACTATGGCTACACCTTC.

The chain carries TRBV7-8 and TRBJ1-4, with 8 nucleotides matching TRBD1. The CDR3 has 16 residues. CDR1 and CDR2 from the germline V gene are SGHVS and FQNEAQ. The J segment lost 6 bases and the V segment lost 4 bases, leaving 10 bases of the junction unmatched. DNA of the CDR3: TGTGCCAGCAGCTCGCCAACAGGGGGTAAAGATGAAAAACTGTTTTTT. This translates into CASSSPTGGKDEKLFF.